This passage covers 10 T cell receptor beta chains from one sample sequenced in a study of cytomegalovirus exposure and HLA in healthy donors. Primers for the PCR totalled 60 Vbeta and 13 Jbeta. Method: immunoSEQ multiplex PCR; TCRdb's copy keeps in-frame clones and lacks some. The top ten hold under 1.5% of the sample, which has about 110,000 clones, 70% to 80% seen once. Sample: PBMCs. These receptors originate from a man aged 40-49 years in good health and CMV-seronegative.

The chain employs TRBV6-1 and TRBJ2-5; the match to TRBD1 covers 9 bases. The CDR3 loop spans 15 amino acids. The germline V gene encodes CDR1 MNHNS and CDR2 SASEGT. The V segment lost 7 bases and the J segment 1 base; nucleotides outside the gene matches: 7. CDR3 sequence: CASTGTGTLQETQYF. The CDR3 DNA reads as TGTGCCAGCACTGGGACAGGGACCCTCCAAGAGACCCAGTACTTC.

This clone showed up just a few times. At one end, the junction sequence differs from germline, possibly due to a read error. The CDR3 DNA sequence: TGTGCCAGCAGGGAAGAACAGGGGGCATGGACTGAAGCTTTCTTT. Protein product: CASREEQGAWTEAFF. The chain links TRBV2 to TRBJ1-1; 9 nucleotides match TRBD1. The CDR3 covers 15 residues. Germline CDR1 is SNHLY and CDR2 is FYNNEI. Using reference TRBV2 and TRBJ1-1 for the parts outside the CDR3, the full variable domain is EPEVTQTPSHQVTQMGQEVILRCVPISNHLYFYWYRQILGQKVEFLVSFYNNEISEKSEIFDDQFSVERPDGSNFTLKIRSTKLEDSAMYFCASREEQGAWTEAFFGQGTRLTVV.

The chain recombines TRBV27 with TRBJ1-5; 7 nucleotides match TRBD1. Trimming cost V 2 bases and J 6 bases; bases outside gene matches: 4. The length of the CDR3 is 14 residues. CDR1 is MNHEY, CDR2 SMNVEV, per germline (reference sequence). The CDR3 DNA reads as TGTGCCAGCAGTTTAAAGGCAGGGGGTCAGCCCCAGCATTTT. Its protein is CASSLKAGGQPQHF.

In regard to this clone: The same CDR3 also results from other DNA sequences found in this sample. This rearrangement joins TRBV6-5 to TRBJ1-2; TRBD1 is a possible D gene (5 bases). Between the trimmed V and J ends, which lost 2 bases and 7 bases, there was a span of 8 bases. The CDR3 is 12 residues long. Germline V gene data show CDR1 as MNHEY and CDR2 as SVGAGI. The DNA for the CDR3 is TGTGCCAGCAGTTACCGGGGGGGTGGCTACACCTTC. It codes for CASSYRGGGYTF.

The chain's CDR3 is CASSFDRGGETQYF. Written as DNA, the CDR3 is TGTGCCAGCAGCTTCGACAGGGGAGGTGAGACCCAGTACTTC. The chain recombines TRBV7-2 with TRBJ2-5, with 8 positions matching TRBD1. This CDR3 comprises 14 residues. CDR1 and CDR2 (germline): SGHTA, FQGNSA. J was trimmed by 5 bases and V by 3 bases; bases with no gene match: 5.

This chain joins TRBV2 and TRBJ2-7; 7 nucleotides line up with TRBD2. After removal of 8 bases from V and 0 bases from J, the junction contained 7 bases not matched to a gene. The CDR3 loop spans 14 amino acids. Germline loops: CDR1 SNHLY, CDR2 FYNNEI. The CDR3 protein is CASGAGALSYEQYF. The DNA for the CDR3 is TGTGCCAGCGGTGCGGGAGCCCTCTCCTACGAGCAGTACTTC.

This clone came up a few times. The rearrangement uses TRBV28 and TRBJ1-5; possibly TRBD1 for D (6 bases). V was cut by 2 bases and J by 7 bases, with 12 bases left in between. Germline CDR1 reads MDHEN; CDR2 reads SYDVKM. This CDR3 has 14 residues. CDR3 in amino acids: CASSLEQGRQPQHF. The CDR3 nucleotides read TGTGCCAGCAGTTTAGAACAGGGACGCCAGCCCCAGCATTTT.

The CDR3 nucleotides are TGCGCCAGCAGCTTTGGGGCGACGGCCAAAAACATTCAGTACTTC. Its translation is CASSFGATAKNIQYF. This chain links TRBV5-1 with TRBJ2-4, with D perhaps matching TRBD1 (5 bases). The CDR3 loop spans 15 amino acids. V lost 2 bases and J 1 base, leaving 10 bases between the germline ends. In germline, CDR1 is SGHRS, CDR2 YFSETQ.

This clone has only a few counts. V usage is TRBV7-2 and J usage is TRBJ2-5; a weak D match, TRBD2 (7 bases). This CDR3 spans 16 amino acids. Between the trimmed V and J ends, which lost 5 bases and 3 bases, there was a span of 19 bases. Per the germline V gene, CDR1 is SGHTA and CDR2 is FQGNSA. Written as DNA, the CDR3 is TGTGCCAGCAGCCCAGACTTCGGGGGGCGAGAAGAGACCCAGTACTTC. Amino acid sequence: CASSPDFGGREETQYF.

This clone occurred once. The rearrangement uses TRBV12-2 and TRBJ2-7; the D call in the table, TRBD1, was not verified against the DNA. TRBV12-2 is labeled a pseudogene. CDR3 length equals 14 residues. The CDR3 DNA reads TGTGCAAGTCGCTTAGCGGGCAGCCCCTACGAGCAGTACTTC. Translation gives CASRLAGSPYEQYF.